Below, 22 T cell receptor beta chains from the same sample are listed, as sequenced in a study of graft-versus-host responses after intestinal transplantation. The protocol was immunoSEQ multiplex PCR, while the TCRdb copy is restricted to in-frame clones and leaves out a portion. Of roughly 51,000 clones listed, 70% to 90% are singletons. These receptors lack a known antigen. The specimen comprised unstimulated CD4+ T cells sorted from spleen or lymph node cells, sampled before transplant. The receptor set was obtained from a human donor who was the organ donor for an intestinal transplant.

The chain combines TRBV5-5 with TRBJ1-1, with D possibly TRBD1 on 5 matching bases. In germline, CDR1 is SGHKS, CDR2 YYEKEE (reference sequence). This CDR3 is 14 amino acids long. Trimming cost V 0 bases and J 5 bases, with 11 bases left between them. The CDR3 DNA sequence: TGTGCCAGCAGCTTGGTCCAGGGCCGAACTGAAGCTTTCTTT. This codes for CASSLVQGRTEAFF.

The genes are TRBV29-1 and TRBJ2-7; weak D call: TRBD1 (5 bases). V gave up 6 bases and J gave up 3 bases, with 12 bases separating them. This CDR3 has 12 amino acids. Germline V gene data show CDR1 as SQVTM and CDR2 as ANQGSEA. This CDR3 is CSVIFQGYEQYF. The CDR3 nucleotides read TGCAGCGTCATCTTTCAGGGCTACGAGCAGTACTTC.

This rearrangement joins TRBV6-5 to TRBJ2-7; TRBD1 matches 9 bases. The junction had 4 bases not matched to a gene; V was cut back by 4 bases and J by 3 bases. Germline values: CDR1 MNHEY, CDR2 SVGAGI. This CDR3 has 14 residues. CDR3 in amino acids: CASSLYRGLYEQYF. The DNA of the CDR3 is TGTGCCAGCAGTTTGTACAGGGGGCTCTACGAGCAGTACTTC.

The chain joins TRBV19 to TRBJ1-1, with D possibly matching TRBD1 (5 bases). The ends were cut back, 5 bases at V and 0 bases at J, with 16 bases in the middle. Germline-derived CDR1 and CDR2 are LNHDA and SQIVND (reference sequence). The CDR3 totals 16 residues. The CDR3 loop is CASSAASDSLNTEAFF. The CDR3 nucleotides are TGTGCCAGTAGTGCCGCTTCCGACAGCTTGAACACTGAAGCTTTCTTT. Full variable domain (remainder filled in from reference TRBV19 and TRBJ1-1): DGGITQSPKYLFRKEGQNVTLSCEQNLNHDAMYWYRQDPGQGLRLIYYSQIVNDFQKGDIAEGYSVSREKKESFPLTVTSAQKNPTAFYLCASSAASDSLNTEAFFGQGTRLTVV.

Concerning this clone itself: The germline gene is not matched at one end of the junction; a read error may be the cause. The gene calls are TRBV11-2 and TRBJ2-3; no firm D call. CDR1 and CDR2 from the germline V gene are SGHAT and FQNNGV. The CDR3 has 15 amino acids. The CDR3 sequence: CASSLELTSTDAQYF. The CDR3 coding sequence is TGTGCCAGCAGCTTAGAACTTACAAGCACAGATGCGCAGTATTTT. Full variable domain (rest looked up from reference TRBV11-2 and TRBJ2-3): EAGVAQSPRYKIIEKRQSVAFWCNPISGHATLYWYQQILGQGPKLLIQFQNNGVVDDSQLPKDRFSAERLKGVDSTLKIQPAKLEDSAVYLCASSLELTSTDAQYFGPGTRLTVL.

J is TRBJ2-7 and V is TRBV28, with D perhaps TRBD2 (5 bases). The germline gives CDR1 MDHEN, CDR2 SYDVKM. The length of the CDR3 is 14 residues. V gave up 5 bases and J gave up 3 bases, with 14 bases separating them. In DNA form, the CDR3 reads TGTGCCAGCAGTGCGTACGTTGGAGGCTACGAGCAGTACTTC. This sequence encodes CASSAYVGGYEQYF.

A single count supports this clone. This chain links TRBV9 with TRBJ2-1; 11 nucleotides align to TRBD2. CDR3 length: 15 amino acids. The V and J ends lost 1 base and 6 bases, in that order; junction bases with no gene match: 3. The germline V gene encodes CDR1 SGDLS and CDR2 YYNGEE. The CDR3 sequence: CASSVTLAGANEQFF. The CDR3 coding sequence is TGTGCCAGCAGCGTAACACTAGCGGGAGCCAATGAGCAGTTCTTC.

The chain is built from TRBV10-1 and TRBJ2-7, with a tentative D call TRBD1 (8 bases). Germline V CDR1 and CDR2: WNHNN, SYGVQD (reference sequence). This CDR3 region has 19 residues. V lost 9 bases and J lost 4, with 34 bases in between. The chain's CDR3 is CARGGGGTGLGPDHYEQYF. The CDR3 DNA reads as TGCGCCAGAGGGGGGGGAGGGACAGGACTCGGCCCGGATCATTACGAGCAGTACTTC.

J is TRBJ2-1 and V is TRBV7-8; perhaps TRBD1 as D (6 bases). The V gene lost 3 bases and the J gene lost 3 bases, with 12 bases spanning the gap. CDR1 SGHVS and CDR2 FQNEAQ come from the germline V gene. The CDR3 is 15 residues long. CDR3 protein: CASSFRDTLYNEQFF. In nucleotides, the CDR3 is TGTGCCAGCAGCTTTAGGGACACACTCTACAATGAGCAGTTCTTC.

J is TRBJ2-6 and V is TRBV9; D is possibly TRBD1 (5 bases). The CDR3 is 20 residues long. Germline CDR1 reads SGDLS; CDR2 reads YYNGEE. V lost 0 bases and J 2 bases, leaving 21 bases between the germline ends. As DNA, the CDR3 is TGTGCCAGCAGCGTAGGGGGCCAGGGCCTGTGGGGAACTGGGGCCAACGTCCTGACTTTC. Translating gives CASSVGGQGLWGTGANVLTF.

The V call is TRBV6-5, the J call TRBJ2-1, with 7 bases lining up with TRBD2. This CDR3 is 14 amino acids long. With V trimmed by 7 bases and J by 6 bases, 9 bases remained unmatched. CDR1 and CDR2 (germline): MNHEY, SVGAGI. The CDR3 spells CASNLAVVPNEQFF. The DNA of the CDR3 is TGTGCCAGCAATCTAGCGGTGGTCCCCAATGAGCAGTTCTTC.

The chain recombines TRBV19 with TRBJ2-1, with 7 bases lining up with TRBD1. Germline trimming cut 5 bases from V and 7 bases from J; bases unmatched to any gene: 8. Germline-derived CDR1 and CDR2 are LNHDA and SQIVND (reference sequence). CDR3 size: 14 residues. The CDR3: CASSPPPQGNEQFF. The CDR3 DNA reads TGTGCCAGTAGTCCTCCCCCACAGGGGAATGAGCAGTTCTTC.

This clone was counted only a few times. The chain uses TRBV4-3 and TRBJ1-2; TRBD1 aligns across 7 bases. The V segment lost 2 bases and the J segment 4 bases; nucleotides outside the gene matches: 10. The CDR3 spans 16 residues. Germline lookup yields CDR1 LGHNA and CDR2 YSLEER. CDR3 amino acids: CASSQRGTGAIYGYTF. CDR3 sequence (DNA): TGCGCCAGCAGCCAAAGGGGAACAGGGGCTATCTATGGCTACACCTTC.

In regard to this clone: Within the sample, other DNA sequences also encode this same CDR3. The chain is built from TRBV13 and TRBJ2-5, with 11 positions matching TRBD2. The CDR3 spans 18 residues. Trimming at V came to 1 base and at J to 4 bases, leaving 11 bases not matched to a gene. The germline gives CDR1 PRHDT, CDR2 FYEKMQ (reference sequence). The CDR3 bases are TGTGCCAGCAGCTTAGTGGGACTAGCGGCTCAAACGGGAGAGACCCAGTACTTC. Encoded protein: CASSLVGLAAQTGETQYF. The variable domain in full, completed from reference TRBV13 and TRBJ2-5, reads AAGVIQSPRHLIKEKRETATLKCYPIPRHDTVYWYQQGPGQDPQFLISFYEKMQSDKGSIPDRFSAQQFSDYHSELNMSSLELGDSALYFCASSLVGLAAQTGETQYFGPGTRLLVL.

The chain has TRBV28 and TRBJ2-3, with TRBD2 identical over 7 bases. The V gene's germline CDR1 is MDHEN and CDR2 SYDVKM. This CDR3 spans 16 amino acids. The trim removed 2 bases at V and 1 base at J, leaving 6 bases unmatched. This CDR3 reads CASSLGREAGTDTQYF. The DNA for the CDR3 is TGTGCCAGCAGTTTAGGGAGGGAGGCCGGCACAGATACGCAGTATTTT. Together with reference TRBV28 and TRBJ2-3, the CDR3 gives the full variable domain: DVKVTQSSRYLVKRTGEKVFLECVQDMDHENMFWYRQDPGLGLRLIYFSYDVKMKEKGDIPEGYSVSREKKERFSLILESASTNQTSMYLCASSLGREAGTDTQYFGPGTRLTVL.

J is TRBJ2-1 and V is TRBV9, with D uncertain. The V gene's germline CDR1 is SGDLS and CDR2 YYNGEE. Trimming took off 2 bases at V and 3 bases at J, with 6 bases between the two ends. The CDR3 sequence is 13 residues long. CDR3 in DNA: TGTGCCAGCAGCGTCGCGGTCTACAATGAGCAGTTCTTC. It codes for CASSVAVYNEQFF.

This chain links TRBV28 with TRBJ2-3; tentatively, D is TRBD2 (6 bases). V dropped 2 bases and J dropped 3 bases, with 6 bases sitting between them. From germline, CDR1 is MDHEN and CDR2 SYDVKM. The CDR3 has 13 residues. CDR3 loop: CASSLGGTDTQYF. Here the CDR3 DNA reads TGTGCCAGCAGTTTAGGGGGGACAGATACGCAGTATTTT.

V is TRBV6-5 and J is TRBJ1-2; D might be TRBD1 (6 bases). The CDR3 is 16 amino acids. V was cut by 2 bases and J by 0 bases, with 13 bases left in between. Germline V lookup: CDR1 MNHEY, CDR2 SVGAGI. In DNA form, the CDR3 reads TGTGCCAGCAGTTACGCAGGGGACACAGCTAACTATGGCTACACCTTC. Its translation: CASSYAGDTANYGYTF.

CDR3 sequence reads: CASSTSSGRGYNEQFF. The CDR3 nucleotides read TGTGCCAGCAGCACATCGAGCGGGAGGGGCTACAATGAGCAGTTCTTC. The chain links TRBV5-4 to TRBJ2-1; 10 bases are a match to TRBD2. This CDR3 region has 16 residues. Germline V gene lookup returns CDR1 SGHNT and CDR2 YYREEE (reference sequence). Unmatched junction bases numbered 7, after V lost 4 bases and J lost 3 bases.

The chain employs TRBV13 and TRBJ2-3; TRBD2 matches 10 bases. Germline V gene data show CDR1 as PRHDT and CDR2 as FYEKMQ (reference sequence). Trimming at V came to 3 bases and at J to 5 bases, leaving 8 bases not matched to a gene. The CDR3 contains 16 residues. This chain's CDR3 is CASSFRTSGQRDTQYF. For the CDR3, the DNA is TGTGCCAGCAGCTTCCGGACTAGCGGACAAAGAGATACGCAGTATTTT.

This chain connects TRBV7-3 to TRBJ2-3; 8 bases align to TRBD1. From germline, CDR1 is SGHTA and CDR2 FQGTGA. CDR3 size: 15 residues. Trimming cost V 1 base and J 3 bases; bases outside gene matches: 3. The CDR3 sequence: CASSLSDRGTDTQYF. CDR3 in DNA: TGTGCCAGCAGCTTAAGTGACAGGGGAACAGATACGCAGTATTTT.

The genes are TRBV28 and TRBJ2-7; D call uncertain. Germline V lookup: CDR1 MDHEN, CDR2 SYDVKM. The CDR3 spans 11 residues. Trimming stripped 7 bases from V and 4 bases from J, with 8 bases between. The CDR3, as DNA: TGTGCCAGCACAAGAACTTACGAGCAGTACTTC. This sequence encodes CASTRTYEQYF.